This entry is about one TCR beta chain. The antigen remains undetermined. The sample is drawn from a study of cytomegalovirus exposure and HLA in healthy donors. Study details: About 80 million unique TCRs from HLA-typed donors made up an early data release.

PCR amplification relied on 60 Vbeta primers (plus 13 Jbeta primers). Sequencing was performed with immunoSEQ multiplex PCR; in TCRdb, only in-frame clones are kept and a portion is missing. Here the sample spans some 76,000 clones, around 73% being singletons. This CDR3 is built from 15 residues. CDR1 and CDR2 from the germline V gene are SGHRS and YFSETQ. The V and J ends lost 1 base and 8 bases, in that order; junction bases with no gene match: 6. Donors showed nominal health when sampled, although they likely had unrecorded immune exposures. Whole-study results and caveats: It was reported that TCR beta sequences correctly inferred the HLA-A and HLA-B alleles for most subjects. In vitro data verified a few CMV-associated chains as specific for CMV antigens.

The receptor's source is a woman in her thirties or forties in good health and CMV-seropositive. The sample consisted of PBMCs. The rearrangement links TRBV5-1 to TRBJ2-1; 10 bases align to TRBD2. CDR3: CASSLWGTSVYEQFF. Written as DNA, the CDR3 is TGCGCCAGCAGCTTGTGGGGGACTAGCGTTTATGAGCAGTTCTTC.